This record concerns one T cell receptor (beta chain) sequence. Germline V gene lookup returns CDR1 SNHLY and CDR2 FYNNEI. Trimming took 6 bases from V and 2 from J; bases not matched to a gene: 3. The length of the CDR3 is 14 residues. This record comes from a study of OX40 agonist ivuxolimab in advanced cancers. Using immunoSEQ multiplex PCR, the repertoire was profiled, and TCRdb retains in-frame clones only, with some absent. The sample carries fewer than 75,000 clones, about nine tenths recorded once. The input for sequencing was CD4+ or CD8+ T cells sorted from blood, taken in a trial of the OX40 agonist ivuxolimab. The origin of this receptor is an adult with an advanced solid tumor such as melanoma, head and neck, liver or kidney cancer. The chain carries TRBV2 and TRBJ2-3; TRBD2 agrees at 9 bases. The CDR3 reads CASSASGITDTQYF. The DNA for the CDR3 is TGTGCCAGCAGCGCTAGCGGGATCACAGATACGCAGTATTTT.